This T cell receptor beta chain was captured in a study of T cell repertoires in cytomegalovirus infection. Germline V gene sequence: CDR1 ENHRY, CDR2 SYGVKD. V lost 4 bases and J lost 4; bases outside the gene matches: 9. The CDR3 totals 15 residues. From the reads, TCRdb called clonotypes with MiXCR, one entry per CDR3 protein. The profile covers 450,000 to 650,000 distinct CDR3 sequences, with 26% appearing a single time and over 10% taken by the ten largest. The TCR comes from a human donor in good health (CMV status not recorded). Some clones in this sample may be carry-over from other donors' samples. Source material: PBMCs. This chain links TRBV10-3 with TRBJ1-2, with 7 bases lining up with TRBD1. The CDR3 sequence is CAISVLQGYGYGYTF. CDR3 bases: TGTGCCATCAGTGTTTTACAGGGGTACGGCTATGGCTACACCTTC.